Included here is one T cell receptor beta chain sequence, with context. Deletions cut 2 bases from V and 3 bases from J, with 19 bases between. Germline V gene data show CDR1 as MNHNS and CDR2 as SASEGT. CDR3 length: 17 amino acids. This sample was included in a study of cytotoxic CD8 clonotypes in ibrutinib-treated CLL. Using immunoSEQ multiplex PCR, the repertoire was profiled, and TCRdb retains in-frame clones only, with some absent. This table has approximately 70,000 clones, 65% to 85% appearing once. Sequences were derived from PBMCs, sampled at disease progression, from a patient treated with ibrutinib. The chain recombines TRBV6-1 with TRBJ2-5; tentative D call: TRBD1 (6 bases). The receptor's source is a human donor with chronic lymphocytic leukemia. The DNA for the CDR3 is TGTGCCAGCAGTGAAAGGATTTCCGCAGGGGAGAAAGAGACCCAGTACTTC. It encodes CASSERISAGEKETQYF.